This passage covers 17 T cell receptor beta chains from one sample sequenced in a study of chemoradiotherapy in HPV16-positive cancers. This table comes from immunoSEQ multiplex PCR, and its TCRdb copy is limited to in-frame clones, with some not included. The sample lists about 8,000 clones, around 78% occurring once. Sample acquisition took place from a patient who underwent chemoradiotherapy. These receptors were collected from a human donor with HPV-associated anogenital cancer.

The chain recombines TRBV20-1 with TRBJ1-2, with D possibly being TRBD1 (5 bases). The germline V gene has CDR1 DFQATT and CDR2 SNEGSKA (reference sequence). CDR3 size: 11 residues. Trimming left V 7 bases short and J 8 bases short, with 14 bases between. The CDR3 sequence is CSVARGGGYTF. The CDR3 DNA reads as TGCAGTGTCGCAAGGGGAGGGGGCTACACCTTC.

This sequence joins TRBV11-2 and TRBJ1-4, with D unresolved. The CDR3 runs 11 residues. Looked up from germline, CDR1 is SGHAT and CDR2 is FQNNGV. Trimming took off 5 bases at V and 14 bases at J, with 12 bases between the two ends. CDR3 in DNA: TGTGCCAGCAGCCCCGGTATCCCTCTGTTTTTT. Amino acids: CASSPGIPLFF.

The V and J genes are TRBV5-1 and TRBJ1-1; D unclear. Trimming removed 4 bases at V and 7 bases at J, with 14 bases between. Looked up from germline, CDR1 is SGHRS and CDR2 is YFSETQ. CDR3 length equals 13 residues. The CDR3 nucleotides are TGCGCCAGCAGCCCCTCGGTGGGAGATGAAGCTTTCTTT. It codes for CASSPSVGDEAFF.

The J gene is TRBJ1-2, the V gene TRBV6-5, with D uncertain. Germline CDR1 reads MNHEY; CDR2 reads SVGAGI. V was pared by 2 bases and J by 8 bases, with 12 bases between. This CDR3 has 13 residues. CDR3 sequence: CASSYVGVGGYTF. CDR3 DNA: TGTGCCAGCAGTTACGTGGGAGTCGGGGGCTACACCTTC.

The sample holds one count of this clone. This chain connects TRBV5-6 to TRBJ2-2, with D perhaps being TRBD1 or TRBD2 (5 bases each). The CDR3 spans 14 residues. V lost 0 bases, J lost 3 bases, and 6 bases lay in between. Germline loops: CDR1 SGHDT, CDR2 YYEEEE. The chain's CDR3 is CASSLGGDTGELFF. For the CDR3, the DNA is TGTGCCAGCAGCTTGGGAGGGGACACCGGGGAGCTGTTTTTT. The full variable domain, with the rest looked up from reference TRBV5-6 and TRBJ2-2, is DAGVTQSPTHLIKTRGQQVTLRCSPKSGHDTVSWYQQALGQGPQFIFQYYEEEERQRGNFPDRFSGHQFPNYSSELNVNALLLGDSALYLCASSLGGDTGELFFGEGSRLTVL.

The chain combines TRBV11-2 with TRBJ2-1; unclear D gene. Germline V gene lookup returns CDR1 SGHAT and CDR2 FQNNGV. CDR3 length: 13 amino acids. Trimming stripped 0 bases from V and 9 bases from J, with 9 bases between. In DNA, the CDR3 is TGTGCCAGCAGCTTAGAAGCACTGGGTGAGCAGTTCTTC. Translation: CASSLEALGEQFF.

The V gene is TRBV5-4, the J gene TRBJ1-4; tentative D call: TRBD1 (6 bases). V lost 0 bases and J 8 bases, leaving 17 bases between the germline ends. Looked up from germline, CDR1 is SGHNT and CDR2 is YYREEE (reference sequence). The CDR3 totals 16 residues. The CDR3 nucleotides read TGTGCCAGCAGCTTGGGGCTCACCGGGGGCCGGGAAAAACTGTTTTTT. Translated: CASSLGLTGGREKLFF.

The V gene is TRBV15, the J gene TRBJ1-2; no clear D gene. V lost 4 bases to trimming and J lost 4 bases, with 7 bases between them. The CDR3 length is 12 residues. Per the germline V gene, CDR1 is LNHNV and CDR2 is YYDKDF (reference sequence). The CDR3 sequence: CATSMDPYGYTF. The DNA of the CDR3 is TGTGCCACCAGCATGGACCCCTATGGCTACACCTTC.

The gene calls are TRBV19 and TRBJ1-4, with 9 bases matching TRBD1. V was pared by 3 bases and J by 0 bases, with 5 bases of the junction left unmatched. Looked up from germline, CDR1 is LNHDA and CDR2 is SQIVND (reference sequence). The CDR3 runs to 17 residues. The CDR3 region has the DNA TGTGCCAGTAGTATCGGACAGGGGACTGCAACTAATGAAAAACTGTTTTTT. This translates into CASSIGQGTATNEKLFF.

This clone was detected only once. This chain uses TRBV30 with TRBJ1-5, with D tentatively TRBD1 (5 bases). V lost 2 bases and J lost 1, with 12 bases in between. Germline CDR1 is GTSNPN and CDR2 is SVGIG (reference sequence). This CDR3 contains 15 residues. CDR3 coding DNA: TGTGCCTGGAGTAGGAACAGGTTGAGCAATCAGCCCCAGCATTTT. Its protein product is CAWSRNRLSNQPQHF. The complete variable domain, with remaining parts taken from reference TRBV30 and TRBJ1-5, reads SQTIHQWPATLVQPVGSPLSLECTVEGTSNPNLYWYRQAAGRGLQLLFYSVGIGQISSEVPQNLSASRPQDRQFILSSKKLLLSDSGFYLCAWSRNRLSNQPQHFGDGTRLSIL.

This chain uses TRBV10-1 with TRBJ2-3, with D tentatively TRBD1 (5 bases). This CDR3 has 14 amino acids. Germline CDR1 is WNHNN and CDR2 is SYGVQD (reference sequence). V lost 5 bases and J 2 bases, leaving 11 bases between the germline ends. In DNA, the CDR3 is TGCGCCAGCAGTCGACGACAGAACACAGATACGCAGTATTTT. Protein sequence: CASSRRQNTDTQYF.

V is TRBV5-1 and J is TRBJ2-4; tentatively, D is TRBD1 (5 bases). CDR1 SGHRS and CDR2 YFSETQ come from the germline V gene. The CDR3 has 15 amino acids. Trimming took 5 bases from V and 9 from J, leaving 21 bases between them. CDR3 amino acids: CASRTDGLAQGIQYF. CDR3 sequence (DNA): TGCGCCAGCAGGACGGACGGCCTTGCCCAGGGCATTCAGTACTTC.

This CDR3 reads CASSPHTAAEKLFF. CDR3 in DNA: TGCGCCAGCAGCCCTCACACAGCGGCTGAAAAACTGTTTTTT. This sequence joins TRBV4-3 and TRBJ1-4; D not resolved. From germline, CDR1 is LGHNA and CDR2 YSLEER. The CDR3 length is 14 residues. Trimming stripped 4 bases from V and 7 bases from J, with 13 bases between.

The chain links TRBV7-2 to TRBJ1-2; D gene unclear. From germline, CDR1 is SGHTA and CDR2 FQGNSA. CDR3 length: 13 amino acids. V lost 1 base and J lost 1, with 4 bases in between. In DNA form, the CDR3 reads TGTGCCAGCAGCTTAGACAATAACTATGGCTACACCTTC. Amino acid sequence: CASSLDNNYGYTF.

J is TRBJ2-7 and V is TRBV11-2, with D possibly being TRBD1 (6 bases). In germline, CDR1 is SGHAT, CDR2 FQNNGV. V was cut by 0 bases and J by 8 bases, with 11 bases left in between. CDR3 length equals 13 residues. The CDR3 region is CASSLEATGKQYF. In DNA, the CDR3 is TGTGCCAGCAGCTTAGAAGCCACAGGGAAGCAGTACTTC.

The gene calls are TRBV6-1 and TRBJ2-1, with TRBD2 identical over 12 bases. This CDR3 has 15 amino acids. Trimming at V came to 3 bases and at J to 9 bases, leaving 6 bases not matched to a gene. Per germline, CDR1 MNHNS and CDR2 SASEGT. The CDR3 region is CASSDPGLAGVEQFF. Written as DNA, the CDR3 is TGTGCCAGCAGTGACCCGGGACTAGCGGGTGTTGAGCAGTTCTTC.

This chain connects TRBV6-6 to TRBJ2-7; 8 nucleotides match TRBD1. CDR3 size: 12 residues. CDR1 MNHNY and CDR2 SVGAGI come from the germline V gene (reference sequence). Unmatched junction bases numbered 7, after V lost 10 bases and J lost 5 bases. The CDR3 sequence: CAIGQGSHEQYF. The CDR3 DNA is TGTGCCATAGGACAGGGTTCGCACGAGCAGTACTTC.